Detailed here is one TCR beta chain. Its target is not known. The data are from a study of cytomegalovirus exposure and HLA in healthy donors. PCR involved 60 Vbeta and 13 Jbeta primers. Assay used: immunoSEQ multiplex PCR; TCRdb lists only in-frame clones, some missing. The repertoire holds about 150,000 clones, with 64% as singletons. Unrecorded immune exposure was likely among donors, who were nominally healthy when sampled. Regarding the study as a whole: Several V segments, TRBV6-2 and TRBV6-3 among them, could not be told apart and were dropped. Common viral pathogens (according to a later analysis) appeared linked to several of the most significant clusters.

This CDR3 contains 13 residues. CDR1 MNHEY and CDR2 SMNVEV come from the germline V gene (reference sequence). This clonotype was obtained from a woman aged 25-40 years in good health and CMV-seropositive. The sample taken for sequencing was PBMCs. The rearrangement uses TRBV27 and TRBJ2-5, with D tentatively TRBD1 (6 bases). The DNA end is a closer match to TRBJ2-7, so the J assignment may be wrong. CDR3: CASSLGQRYEQYF. In nucleotides, the CDR3 is TGTGCCAGCAGTTTAGGACAGCGCTACGAGCAGTACTTC.